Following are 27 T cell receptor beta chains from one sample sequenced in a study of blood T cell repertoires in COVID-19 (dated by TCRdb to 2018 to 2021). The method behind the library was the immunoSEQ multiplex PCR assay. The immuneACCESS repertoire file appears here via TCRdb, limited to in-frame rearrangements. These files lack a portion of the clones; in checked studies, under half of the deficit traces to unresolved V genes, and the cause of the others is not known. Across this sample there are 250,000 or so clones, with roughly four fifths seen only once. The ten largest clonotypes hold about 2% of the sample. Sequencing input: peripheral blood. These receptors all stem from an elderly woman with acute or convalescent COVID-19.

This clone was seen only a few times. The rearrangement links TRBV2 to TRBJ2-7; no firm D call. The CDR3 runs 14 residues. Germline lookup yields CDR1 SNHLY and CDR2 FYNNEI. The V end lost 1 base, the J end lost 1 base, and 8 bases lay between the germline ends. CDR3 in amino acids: CASSEGAVSYEQYF. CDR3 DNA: TGTGCCAGCAGTGAAGGCGCCGTTTCCTACGAGCAGTACTTC.

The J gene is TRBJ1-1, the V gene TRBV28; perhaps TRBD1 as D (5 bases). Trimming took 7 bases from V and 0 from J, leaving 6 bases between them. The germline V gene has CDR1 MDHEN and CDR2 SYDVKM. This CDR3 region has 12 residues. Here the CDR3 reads CASKQVNTEAFF. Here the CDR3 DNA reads TGTGCCAGCAAACAGGTGAACACTGAAGCTTTCTTT.

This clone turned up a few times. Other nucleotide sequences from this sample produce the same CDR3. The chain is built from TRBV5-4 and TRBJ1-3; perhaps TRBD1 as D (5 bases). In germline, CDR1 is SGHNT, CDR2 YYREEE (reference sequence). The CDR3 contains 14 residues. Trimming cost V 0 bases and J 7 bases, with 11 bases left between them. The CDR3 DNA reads TGTGCCAGCAGCTTGGCGCAGGGTGGCAACACCATATATTTT. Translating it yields CASSLAQGGNTIYF. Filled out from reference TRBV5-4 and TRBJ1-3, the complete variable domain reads ETGVTQSPTHLIKTRGQQVTLRCSSQSGHNTVSWYQQALGQGPQFIFQYYREEENGRGNFPPRFSGLQFPNYSSELNVNALELDDSALYLCASSLAQGGNTIYFGEGSWLTVV.

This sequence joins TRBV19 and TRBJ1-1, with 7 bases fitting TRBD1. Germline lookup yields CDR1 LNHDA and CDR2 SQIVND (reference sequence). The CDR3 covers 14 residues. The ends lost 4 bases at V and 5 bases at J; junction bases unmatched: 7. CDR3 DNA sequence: TGTGCCAGTAGTAAGGGAACAGGGGTGACTGAAGCTTTCTTT. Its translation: CASSKGTGVTEAFF.

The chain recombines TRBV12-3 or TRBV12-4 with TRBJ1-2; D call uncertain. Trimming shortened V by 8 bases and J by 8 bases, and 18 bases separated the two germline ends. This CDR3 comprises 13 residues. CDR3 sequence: CASRTDTAWGYTF. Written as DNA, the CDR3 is TGTGCCAGCCGGACTGACACAGCCTGGGGCTACACCTTC.

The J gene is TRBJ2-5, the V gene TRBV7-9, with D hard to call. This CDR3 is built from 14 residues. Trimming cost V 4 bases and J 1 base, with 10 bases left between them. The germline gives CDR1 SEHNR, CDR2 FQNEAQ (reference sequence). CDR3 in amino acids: CASSSLRSQETQYF. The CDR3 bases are TGTGCCAGCAGCTCCTTGCGGTCCCAAGAGACCCAGTACTTC.

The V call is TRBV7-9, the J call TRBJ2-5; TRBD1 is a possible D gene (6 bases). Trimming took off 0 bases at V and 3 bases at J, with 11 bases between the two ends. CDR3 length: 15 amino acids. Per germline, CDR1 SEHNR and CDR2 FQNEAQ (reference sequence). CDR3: CASSLAWGPEETQYF. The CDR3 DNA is TGTGCCAGCAGCTTAGCCTGGGGGCCAGAAGAGACCCAGTACTTC.

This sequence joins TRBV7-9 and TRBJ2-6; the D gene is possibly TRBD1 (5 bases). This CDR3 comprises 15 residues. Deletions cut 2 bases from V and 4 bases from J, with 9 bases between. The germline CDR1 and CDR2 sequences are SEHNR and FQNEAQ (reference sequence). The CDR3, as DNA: TGTGCCAGCAGCTTATTAGGGGTCGGGGCCAACGTCCTGACTTTC. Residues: CASSLLGVGANVLTF.

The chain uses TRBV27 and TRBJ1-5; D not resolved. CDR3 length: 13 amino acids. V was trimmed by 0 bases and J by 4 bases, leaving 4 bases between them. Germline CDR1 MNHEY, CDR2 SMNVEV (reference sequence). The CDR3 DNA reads TGTGCCAGCAGTTTATCGCGGAATCAGCCCCAGCATTTT. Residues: CASSLSRNQPQHF.

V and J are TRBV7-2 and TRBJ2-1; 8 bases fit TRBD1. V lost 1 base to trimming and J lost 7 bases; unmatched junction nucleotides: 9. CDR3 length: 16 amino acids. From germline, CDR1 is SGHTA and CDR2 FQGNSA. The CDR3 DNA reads TGTGCCAGCAGCTTAGTAGGGACAGGAAATGGTAATGAGCAGTTCTTC. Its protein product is CASSLVGTGNGNEQFF.

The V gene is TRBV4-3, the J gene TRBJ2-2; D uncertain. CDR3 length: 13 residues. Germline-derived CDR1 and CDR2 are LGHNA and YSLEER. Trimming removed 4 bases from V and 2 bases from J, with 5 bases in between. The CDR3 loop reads CASSLSNTGELFF. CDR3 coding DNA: TGCGCCAGCAGCCTCAGTAACACCGGGGAGCTGTTTTTT.

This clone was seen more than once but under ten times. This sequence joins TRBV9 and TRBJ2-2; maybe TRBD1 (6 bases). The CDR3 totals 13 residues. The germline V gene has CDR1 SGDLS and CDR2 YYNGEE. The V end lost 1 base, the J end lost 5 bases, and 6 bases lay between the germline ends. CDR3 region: CASSVQGTGELFF. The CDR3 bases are TGTGCCAGCAGCGTACAGGGGACCGGGGAGCTGTTTTTT.

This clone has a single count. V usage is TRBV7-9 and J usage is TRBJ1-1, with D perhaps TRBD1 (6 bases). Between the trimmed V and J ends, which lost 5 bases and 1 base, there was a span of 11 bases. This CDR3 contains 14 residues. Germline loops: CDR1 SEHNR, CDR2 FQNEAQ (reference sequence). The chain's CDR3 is CASSAWTANTEAFF. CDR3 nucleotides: TGTGCCAGCAGCGCCTGGACAGCGAACACTGAAGCTTTCTTT.

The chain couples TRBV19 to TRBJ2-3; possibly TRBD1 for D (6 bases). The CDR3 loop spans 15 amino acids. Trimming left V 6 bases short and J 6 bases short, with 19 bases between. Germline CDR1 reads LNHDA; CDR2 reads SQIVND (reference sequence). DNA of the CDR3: TGTGCCAGTAGGGGGAGACAAACTGACAGGGATACGCAGTATTTT. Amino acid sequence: CASRGRQTDRDTQYF.

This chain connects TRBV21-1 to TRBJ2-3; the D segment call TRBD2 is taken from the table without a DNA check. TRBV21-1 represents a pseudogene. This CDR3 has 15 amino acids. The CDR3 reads CASSKEPRSADTQYF. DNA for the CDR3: TGTGCCAGCAGCAAAGAACCTAGATCCGCGGATACGCAGTATTTT.

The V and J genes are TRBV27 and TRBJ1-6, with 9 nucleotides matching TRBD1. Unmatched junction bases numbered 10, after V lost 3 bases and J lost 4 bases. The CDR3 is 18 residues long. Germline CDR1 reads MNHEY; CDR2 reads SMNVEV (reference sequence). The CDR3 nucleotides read TGTGCCAGCAGTTTCACCGGGACAGGGCCATTTTATAATTCACCCCTCCACTTT. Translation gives CASSFTGTGPFYNSPLHF.

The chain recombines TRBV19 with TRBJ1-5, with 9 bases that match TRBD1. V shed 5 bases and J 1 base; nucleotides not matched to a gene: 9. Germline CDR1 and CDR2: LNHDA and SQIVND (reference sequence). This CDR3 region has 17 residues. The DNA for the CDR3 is TGTGCCAGTAGTCCCGGGACAGGGACATGGAGCAATCAGCCCCAGCATTTT. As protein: CASSPGTGTWSNQPQHF. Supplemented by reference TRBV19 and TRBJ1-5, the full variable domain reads DGGITQSPKYLFRKEGQNVTLSCEQNLNHDAMYWYRQDPGQGLRLIYYSQIVNDFQKGDIAEGYSVSREKKESFPLTVTSAQKNPTAFYLCASSPGTGTWSNQPQHFGDGTRLSIL.

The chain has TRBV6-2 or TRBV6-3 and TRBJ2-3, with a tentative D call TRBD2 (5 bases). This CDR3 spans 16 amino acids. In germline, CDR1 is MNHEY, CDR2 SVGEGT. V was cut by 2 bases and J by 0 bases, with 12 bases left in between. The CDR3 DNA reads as TGTGCCAGCAGTTACGTACGTGGACTGAGCACAGATACGCAGTATTTT. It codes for CASSYVRGLSTDTQYF.

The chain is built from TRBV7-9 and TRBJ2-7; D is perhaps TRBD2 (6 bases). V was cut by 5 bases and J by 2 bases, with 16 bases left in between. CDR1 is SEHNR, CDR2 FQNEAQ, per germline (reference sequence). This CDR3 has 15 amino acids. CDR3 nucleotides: TGTGCCAGCAGCCACCCCGGTACTAGCCCCTACGAGCAGTACTTC. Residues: CASSHPGTSPYEQYF.

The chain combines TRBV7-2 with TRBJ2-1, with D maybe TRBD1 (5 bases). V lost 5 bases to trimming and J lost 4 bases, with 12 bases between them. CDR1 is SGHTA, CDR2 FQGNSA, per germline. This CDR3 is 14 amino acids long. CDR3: CASSPWGEYNEQFF. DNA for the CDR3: TGTGCCAGCAGCCCTTGGGGCGAGTACAATGAGCAGTTCTTC.

CDR3: CASSPVREPSGNTIYF. The CDR3 nucleotides read TGTGCCAGCTCACCAGTCCGAGAGCCCTCTGGAAACACCATATATTTT. The rearrangement links TRBV18 to TRBJ1-3; D not certain. The V gene's germline CDR1 is KGHSH and CDR2 LQKENI. There are 16 residues in the CDR3. The V end was cut by 2 bases, the J end by 0 bases, with 11 bases between.

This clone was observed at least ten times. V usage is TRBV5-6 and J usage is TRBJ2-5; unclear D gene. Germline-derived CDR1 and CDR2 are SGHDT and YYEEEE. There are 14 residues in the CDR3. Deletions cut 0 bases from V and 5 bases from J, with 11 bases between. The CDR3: CASSLVSFPETQYF. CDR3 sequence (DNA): TGTGCCAGCAGCTTGGTTTCTTTCCCGGAGACCCAGTACTTC.

The CDR3 region has the DNA TGCGCCAGCAGTGAATCCGCGGGAGGCCTTTACAATGAGCAGTTCTTC. It translates to CASSESAGGLYNEQFF. The chain couples TRBV10-2 to TRBJ2-1, with TRBD2 matching over 8 bases. Looked up from germline, CDR1 is WSHSY and CDR2 is SAAADI. This CDR3 spans 16 amino acids. Germline trimming cut 3 bases from V and 4 bases from J; bases unmatched to any gene: 8.

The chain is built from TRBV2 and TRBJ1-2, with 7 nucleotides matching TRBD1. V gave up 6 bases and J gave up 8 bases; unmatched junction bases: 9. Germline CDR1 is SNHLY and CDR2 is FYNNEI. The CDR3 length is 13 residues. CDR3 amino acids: CASRGTASRGYTF. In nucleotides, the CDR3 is TGTGCCAGCAGGGGGACAGCCTCTAGGGGCTACACCTTC.

This CDR3 is CASTRTSGGAAQFF. CDR3 DNA: TGTGCCAGCACCCGGACTAGCGGGGGGGCCGCACAGTTCTTC. The chain recombines TRBV2 with TRBJ2-1; 15 bases align to TRBD2. Germline CDR1 is SNHLY and CDR2 is FYNNEI. J gave up 13 bases and V 7 bases, and 8 bases lay outside the gene matches. The CDR3 spans 14 residues.

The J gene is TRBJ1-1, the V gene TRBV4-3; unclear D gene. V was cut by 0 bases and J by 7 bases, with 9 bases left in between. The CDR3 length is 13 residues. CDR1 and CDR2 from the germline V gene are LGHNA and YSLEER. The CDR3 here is CASSQDLVGEAFF. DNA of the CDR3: TGCGCCAGCAGCCAAGATTTAGTTGGTGAAGCTTTCTTT.

CDR3 region: CAWSTGPSSTGELFF. DNA of the CDR3: TGTGCCTGGTCCACTGGGCCGTCGAGCACCGGGGAGCTGTTTTTT. The chain employs TRBV30 and TRBJ2-2; the D is unclear. Trimming removed 5 bases at V and 4 bases at J, with 17 bases between. This CDR3 comprises 15 residues. CDR1 and CDR2 (germline): GTSNPN, SVGIG (reference sequence). Using reference TRBV30 and TRBJ2-2 for the parts outside the CDR3, the full variable domain is SQTIHQWPATLVQPVGSPLSLECTVEGTSNPNLYWYRQAAGRGLQLLFYSVGIGQISSEVPQNLSASRPQDRQFILSSKKLLLSDSGFYLCAWSTGPSSTGELFFGEGSRLTVL.